These 30 T cell receptor beta chains share one sample of origin, sequenced in a study of blood T cell repertoires in COVID-19. Libraries were prepared by immunoSEQ multiplex PCR; TCRdb keeps only in-frame clonotypes and omits some of them. The sample records under 300,000 clones, more than 65% being singletons. Sequenced: PBMCs or T cells enriched from blood (not recorded which). The receptors stem from a man between 45 and 60 years old who had recovered from COVID-19.

The chain recombines TRBV5-4 with TRBJ1-2; 7 nucleotides line up with TRBD1. CDR3 size: 14 residues. The ends lost 0 bases at V and 4 bases at J; junction bases unmatched: 3. The germline V gene encodes CDR1 SGHNT and CDR2 YYREEE (reference sequence). The CDR3, as DNA: TGTGCCAGCAGCTTGGGACAGGGAAGCTATGGCTACACCTTC. Protein: CASSLGQGSYGYTF.

The chain carries TRBV18 and TRBJ1-5; tentative D call: TRBD1 (5 bases). CDR3 length equals 14 residues. V was trimmed by 5 bases and J by 5 bases, leaving 13 bases between them. Germline lookup yields CDR1 KGHSH and CDR2 LQKENI. Here the CDR3 DNA reads TGTGCCAGCTCATCCGACAGAACCTATCAGCCCCAGCATTTT. Amino acids: CASSSDRTYQPQHF.

This clone was observed many times. The V gene is TRBV5-1, the J gene TRBJ2-2, with 9 bases matching TRBD1. V shed 7 bases, J shed 5 bases, and the junction held 6 bases outside the gene matches. The CDR3 spans 14 residues. Germline V CDR1 and CDR2: SGHRS, YFSETQ. The CDR3 DNA reads TGCGCCAGCGTCCAACAGGGGGCGACCGGGGAGCTGTTTTTT. Its protein product is CASVQQGATGELFF.

The chain uses TRBV5-1 and TRBJ2-2; 8 bases match TRBD2. Unmatched junction bases numbered 5, after V lost 5 bases and J lost 2 bases. The CDR3 sequence is 15 residues long. CDR1 and CDR2 (germline): SGHRS, YFSETQ. The CDR3 DNA sequence: TGCGCCAGCAGGGACGGACTAGCCAACACCGGGGAGCTGTTTTTT. Protein product: CASRDGLANTGELFF.

The chain couples TRBV30 to TRBJ1-2; 8 nucleotides align to TRBD1. After removal of 2 bases from V and 7 bases from J, the junction contained 6 bases not matched to a gene. Germline CDR1 and CDR2: GTSNPN and SVGIG (reference sequence). The CDR3 is made up of 13 amino acids. CDR3 protein: CAWSLGRGLGYTF. CDR3 bases: TGTGCCTGGAGTCTGGGCAGGGGGCTTGGCTACACCTTC.

The gene calls are TRBV7-8 and TRBJ2-7; a possible D gene is TRBD2 (6 bases). The CDR3 covers 16 residues. V was clipped by 5 bases and J by 4 bases, with 21 bases between them. Germline V gene lookup returns CDR1 SGHVS and CDR2 FQNEAQ. The CDR3 here is CASSTLSSARGYEQYF. DNA for the CDR3: TGTGCCAGCAGCACCTTGTCTAGCGCCCGAGGATACGAGCAGTACTTC.

The V and J genes are TRBV9 and TRBJ1-2, with D maybe TRBD1 (5 bases). This CDR3 has 14 residues. Between the trimmed V and J ends, which lost 3 bases and 1 base, there was a span of 10 bases. Germline V gene lookup returns CDR1 SGDLS and CDR2 YYNGEE. Here the CDR3 DNA reads TGTGCCAGCAGCGCCGGGACTGTTAACTATGGCTACACCTTC. Its translation: CASSAGTVNYGYTF.

J is TRBJ2-7 and V is TRBV29-1, with 7 positions matching TRBD2. Looked up from germline, CDR1 is SQVTM and CDR2 is ANQGSEA. V trimming: 4 bases; J trimming: 5 bases; junction bases outside the gene matches: 11. This CDR3 has 14 residues. CDR3 residues: CSVVFGAGVNEQYF. In DNA, the CDR3 is TGCAGCGTTGTCTTCGGGGCGGGAGTGAACGAGCAGTACTTC.

This clone was detected only once. The chain links TRBV3-1 (or the pseudogene TRBV3-2) to TRBJ2-7; no clear D. The CDR3 is made up of 13 amino acids. Germline V CDR1 and CDR2: LGHDT, YNNKEL (reference sequence). The V end was cut by 4 bases, the J end by 2 bases, with 9 bases between. In nucleotides, the CDR3 is TGTGCCAGCAGCCCCGGTGCTCCCTACGAGCAGTACTTC. Amino acid sequence: CASSPGAPYEQYF.

This clone was counted between two and nine times. This sequence joins TRBV7-2 and TRBJ1-2, with D perhaps matching TRBD1 (6 bases). V was trimmed by 0 bases and J by 8 bases, leaving 13 bases between them. Germline V gene sequence: CDR1 SGHTA, CDR2 FQGNSA. The CDR3 length is 14 residues. The CDR3 sequence is CASSLASGARGYTF. CDR3 in DNA: TGTGCCAGCAGCTTAGCATCAGGGGCGCGAGGCTACACCTTC.

The rearrangement joins TRBV19 to TRBJ1-1, with 8 bases matching TRBD1. The germline gives CDR1 LNHDA, CDR2 SQIVND (reference sequence). J lost 5 bases, V lost 5 bases, and 4 bases had no gene match. CDR3 length: 13 residues. DNA for the CDR3: TGTGCCAGTAGTCCCGACAGGGGAACTGAAGCTTTCTTT. Its translation: CASSPDRGTEAFF.

This clone was seen just once. This chain joins TRBV3-1 (or the pseudogene TRBV3-2) and TRBJ2-7; TRBD2 might be the D (6 bases). Germline lookup yields CDR1 LGHDT and CDR2 YNNKEL (reference sequence). The CDR3 length is 17 residues. Deletions cut 6 bases from V and 1 base from J, with 22 bases between. This CDR3 is CASSSWTTRNLSYEQYF. The CDR3 bases are TGTGCCAGCAGTTCATGGACTACTCGTAACCTTTCCTACGAGCAGTACTTC.

This clone was detected once. The chain links TRBV18 to TRBJ1-2; 7 positions match TRBD1. Germline V gene sequence: CDR1 KGHSH, CDR2 LQKENI. The V and J ends lost 0 bases and 8 bases, in that order; junction bases with no gene match: 9. The CDR3 covers 15 residues. CDR3 region: CASSPPATGYGGYTF. DNA for the CDR3: TGTGCCAGCTCACCACCGGCGACAGGGTATGGGGGCTACACCTTC.

This clone has a handful of counts. V usage is TRBV11-3 and J usage is TRBJ1-1, with D perhaps TRBD1 (5 bases). The CDR3 is 15 amino acids. Looked up from germline, CDR1 is SGHNT and CDR2 is YENEEA. V was cut by 0 bases and J by 3 bases, with 11 bases left in between. The CDR3 loop is CASSLDSAGDTEAFF. The DNA of the CDR3 is TGTGCCAGCAGCTTAGACTCTGCGGGGGACACTGAAGCTTTCTTT.

This clone was seen only once. The chain has TRBV27 and TRBJ2-7; D is unresolved. Trimming removed 0 bases at V and 5 bases at J, with 14 bases between. The germline CDR1 and CDR2 sequences are MNHEY and SMNVEV (reference sequence). This CDR3 has 15 residues. The CDR3: CASSLSSFWADEQYF. The CDR3 nucleotides are TGTGCCAGCAGTTTATCGAGCTTTTGGGCCGACGAGCAGTACTTC.

A few counts support this clone. Other DNA sequences in the sample encode the same CDR3. V gene TRBV5-4 combines with J gene TRBJ1-3, with D hard to call. The V end was cut by 0 bases, the J end by 0 bases, with 7 bases between. Germline-derived CDR1 and CDR2 are SGHNT and YYREEE (reference sequence). The CDR3 runs 15 residues. The CDR3 loop is CASSLDGVSGNTIYF. As DNA, the CDR3 is TGTGCCAGCAGCTTGGACGGAGTCTCTGGAAACACCATATATTTT.

A few counts support this clone. This rearrangement joins TRBV14 to TRBJ2-2; D is possibly TRBD1 (5 bases). The CDR3 has 14 residues. Germline V gene lookup returns CDR1 SGHDN and CDR2 FVKESK. Deletions cut 0 bases from V and 7 bases from J, with 9 bases between. The DNA for the CDR3 is TGTGCCAGCAGCCAAGACAGGGCCGTCGGGGAGCTGTTTTTT. Encoded protein: CASSQDRAVGELFF.

The V gene is TRBV5-6, the J gene TRBJ2-2; TRBD2 agrees at 7 bases. V shed 0 bases and J 4 bases; nucleotides not matched to a gene: 6. Germline values: CDR1 SGHDT, CDR2 YYEEEE. This CDR3 is built from 16 residues. Here the CDR3 reads CASSLVSGGSTGELFF. For the CDR3, the DNA is TGTGCCAGCAGCTTGGTTTCGGGAGGAAGCACCGGGGAGCTGTTTTTT.

This clone was detected a few times. This rearrangement joins TRBV9 to TRBJ1-2; 7 positions agree with TRBD1. CDR3 length: 13 residues. J lost 3 bases, V lost 3 bases, and 2 bases had no gene match. The germline gives CDR1 SGDLS, CDR2 YYNGEE. The CDR3 coding sequence is TGTGCCAGCAGCGCGACAGGGCACTATGGCTACACCTTC. As protein: CASSATGHYGYTF.

The J gene is TRBJ2-6, the V gene TRBV6-5, with D unresolved. V was clipped by 2 bases and J by 2 bases, with 7 bases between them. The CDR3 is 15 amino acids. Germline CDR1 reads MNHEY; CDR2 reads SVGAGI. In DNA, the CDR3 is TGTGCCAGCAGTTACGGAGTGGCTGGGGCCAACGTCCTGACTTTC. Translation gives CASSYGVAGANVLTF.

This clone was picked up one time. The V gene is TRBV30, the J gene TRBJ1-2; TRBD1 is a possible D gene (6 bases). This CDR3 has 14 amino acids. Germline-derived CDR1 and CDR2 are GTSNPN and SVGIG (reference sequence). The V end was cut by 4 bases, the J end by 4 bases, with 16 bases between. Here the CDR3 DNA reads TGTGCCTGGACTACCGGACAGATCTTCTATGGCTACACCTTC. It translates to CAWTTGQIFYGYTF.

This clone was picked up a small number of times. The chain is built from TRBV3-1 (or the pseudogene TRBV3-2) and TRBJ1-2; D is unresolved. Trimming pared 0 bases from V and 4 bases from J, leaving 12 bases between. This CDR3 region has 15 residues. Germline V gene sequence: CDR1 LGHDT, CDR2 YNNKEL (reference sequence). The CDR3 DNA follows: TGTGCCAGCAGCCAAGACGGCGGAGTTATCTATGGCTACACCTTC. It encodes CASSQDGGVIYGYTF.

The rearrangement uses TRBV5-6 and TRBJ2-7; D may be TRBD2 (6 bases). Per germline, CDR1 SGHDT and CDR2 YYEEEE. Trimming pared 4 bases from V and 0 bases from J, leaving 11 bases between. This CDR3 has 14 amino acids. The CDR3 bases are TGTGCCAGCAGCCCGGGACTTAGCTCCTACGAGCAGTACTTC. Its protein is CASSPGLSSYEQYF.

The V gene is TRBV5-1, the J gene TRBJ1-4, with 7 bases aligning to TRBD1. Germline V gives CDR1 SGHRS, CDR2 YFSETQ. J gave up 4 bases and V 4 bases, and 4 bases lay outside the gene matches. CDR3 length: 14 amino acids. Here the CDR3 DNA reads TGCGCCAGCAGCCGACAGGGAAGTAATGAAAAACTGTTTTTT. Its protein product is CASSRQGSNEKLFF.

There are many counts of this clone. The V gene is TRBV5-1, the J gene TRBJ1-2; perhaps TRBD1 as D (5 bases). CDR1 SGHRS and CDR2 YFSETQ come from the germline V gene. The V and J ends lost 5 bases and 4 bases respectively, with 15 bases between them. This CDR3 contains 14 residues. For the CDR3, the DNA is TGCGCCAGCAGAACCGGGACGGAGGGCTATGGCTACACCTTC. Its translation: CASRTGTEGYGYTF.

The chain uses TRBV6-5 and TRBJ1-1, with a possible D match to TRBD1 (5 bases). This CDR3 has 12 amino acids. Germline assignment: CDR1 MNHEY and CDR2 SVGAGI. V was pared by 6 bases and J by 8 bases, with 13 bases between. The CDR3: CASSLTWGEAFF. In nucleotides, the CDR3 is TGTGCCAGCAGCCTGACCTGGGGCGAAGCTTTCTTT.

A remark on this clone: An end of the junction does not agree with germline; a read error may underlie this. The rearrangement links TRBV2 to TRBJ1-5; D remains ambiguous. Per germline, CDR1 SNHLY and CDR2 FYNNEI. The CDR3 has 14 amino acids. As DNA, the CDR3 is TGTGCCAGCAGCGGTGTATATAGCAAACAGCCCCAGCATTTT. It translates to CASSGVYSKQPQHF.

This clone came up a few times. The same CDR3 is also encoded by other DNA sequences in this sample. V usage is TRBV10-1 and J usage is TRBJ1-3; unclear D gene. From germline, CDR1 is WNHNN and CDR2 SYGVQD (reference sequence). The CDR3 totals 11 residues. Trimming shortened V by 6 bases and J by 3 bases, and 3 bases separated the two germline ends. The CDR3 DNA sequence: TGCGCCAGCAGCTATGGAAACACCATATATTTT. It is translated as CASSYGNTIYF.

The CDR3, as DNA: TGCGCCAGCCTGGACTTAAGGGCTTTTTTTGTTTCACCCCTCCACTTT. Its translation: CASLDLRAFFVSPLHF. The chain recombines TRBV10-2 with TRBJ1-6; D gene uncertain. Germline assignment: CDR1 WSHSY and CDR2 SAAADI. CDR3 size: 16 residues. The V gene lost 8 bases and the J gene lost 9 bases, with 23 bases spanning the gap.

This chain uses TRBV7-9 with TRBJ2-7, with 7 bases fitting TRBD2. Germline assignment: CDR1 SEHNR and CDR2 FQNEAQ (reference sequence). The CDR3 sequence is 13 residues long. With V trimmed by 2 bases and J by 2 bases, 0 bases remained unmatched. CDR3 coding DNA: TGTGCCAGCAGCTTACGGGGGGCCTACGAGCAGTACTTC. It yields the protein CASSLRGAYEQYF.